One sample yielded the 18 T cell receptor beta chains listed below, sequenced in a study of blood T cell repertoires in COVID-19. Assay used: immunoSEQ multiplex PCR; TCRdb lists only in-frame clones, some missing. The sample consists of 150,000 to 200,000 clones, more than 75% of them appearing once. Sequencing was carried out using peripheral blood. The receptors shown here come from a man aged 18 to 29 with acute or convalescent COVID-19.

The V gene is TRBV9, the J gene TRBJ1-2, with 7 bases fitting TRBD1. Germline trimming cut 4 bases from V and 1 base from J; bases unmatched to any gene: 10. The CDR3 consists of 16 residues. Germline values: CDR1 SGDLS, CDR2 YYNGEE. Written as DNA, the CDR3 is TGTGCCAGCAGCCCCGAGGGGGCAGGGGTTAACTATGGCTACACCTTC. This gives the protein CASSPEGAGVNYGYTF. Together with reference TRBV9 and TRBJ1-2, the CDR3 gives the full variable domain: DSGVTQTPKHLITATGQRVTLRCSPRSGDLSVYWYQQSLDQGLQFLIQYYNGEERAKGNILERFSAQQFPDLHSELNLSSLELGDSALYFCASSPEGAGVNYGYTFGSGTRLTVV.

About this clone: At the DNA level, this CDR3 is encoded by other sequences in the same sample as well. The chain links TRBV19 to TRBJ1-5, with D unresolved. CDR1 LNHDA and CDR2 SQIVND come from the germline V gene (reference sequence). Trimming left V 2 bases short and J 2 bases short, with 10 bases between. The CDR3 covers 15 residues. The chain's CDR3 is CASSIRGQGNQPQHF. The DNA of the CDR3 is TGTGCCAGTAGTATAAGAGGGCAGGGCAATCAGCCCCAGCATTTT.

CDR3 residues: CASSPIVKGSTEAFF. CDR3 sequence (DNA): TGTGCCAGCAGCCCGATCGTAAAAGGGAGCACTGAAGCTTTCTTT. V usage is TRBV3-1 (or the pseudogene TRBV3-2) and J usage is TRBJ1-1; no clear D gene. V gave up 4 bases and J gave up 4 bases, with 16 bases separating them. Germline V gives CDR1 LGHDT, CDR2 YNNKEL (reference sequence). The CDR3 has 15 amino acids.

The V call is TRBV27, the J call TRBJ1-6, with D tentatively TRBD1 (5 bases). The CDR3 loop spans 15 amino acids. Trimming took off 3 bases at V and 0 bases at J, with 6 bases between the two ends. In germline, CDR1 is MNHEY, CDR2 SMNVEV (reference sequence). The CDR3 spells CASSLGGSYNSPLHF. In nucleotides, the CDR3 is TGTGCCAGCAGTTTGGGGGGCTCCTATAATTCACCCCTCCACTTT.

J is TRBJ2-3 and V is TRBV5-1, with 7 bases identical to TRBD2. In germline, CDR1 is SGHRS, CDR2 YFSETQ. The CDR3 is 16 amino acids. J lost 1 base, V lost 7 bases, and 12 bases had no gene match. As DNA, the CDR3 is TGCGCCAGCCAAAGGGCTAGCGGCCGGGGCACAGATACGCAGTATTTT. Its translation is CASQRASGRGTDTQYF.

The gene calls are TRBV19 and TRBJ2-7; perhaps TRBD1 as D (6 bases). V was clipped by 5 bases and J by 0 bases, with 11 bases between them. The CDR3 length is 14 residues. Germline V CDR1 and CDR2: LNHDA, SQIVND (reference sequence). In nucleotides, the CDR3 is TGTGCCAGTAGTTTCGAACAGGGCTCCTACGAGCAGTACTTC. Amino acids: CASSFEQGSYEQYF.

The gene calls are TRBV5-4 and TRBJ2-7; 7 positions agree with TRBD1. The CDR3 runs 15 residues. V trimming: 0 bases; J trimming: 2 bases; junction bases outside the gene matches: 5. Looked up from germline, CDR1 is SGHNT and CDR2 is YYREEE (reference sequence). The DNA of the CDR3 is TGTGCCAGCAGCTTGGAGGGGACAGCAGCCTACGAGCAGTACTTC. Translating it yields CASSLEGTAAYEQYF. Full variable domain (outside the CDR3, taken from reference TRBV5-4 and TRBJ2-7): ETGVTQSPTHLIKTRGQQVTLRCSSQSGHNTVSWYQQALGQGPQFIFQYYREEENGRGNFPPRFSGLQFPNYSSELNVNALELDDSALYLCASSLEGTAAYEQYFGPGTRLTVT.

V is TRBV27 and J is TRBJ1-2; 9 bases are a match to TRBD1. Germline lookup yields CDR1 MNHEY and CDR2 SMNVEV (reference sequence). This CDR3 is built from 15 residues. Trimming cost V 2 bases and J 4 bases; bases outside gene matches: 5. The CDR3 DNA follows: TGTGCCAGCAGTTTAGAAGGGACAGGGCCCTATGGCTACACCTTC. This gives the protein CASSLEGTGPYGYTF.

V is TRBV5-1 and J is TRBJ1-2, with TRBD1 matching 7 bases. This CDR3 spans 15 amino acids. V lost 0 bases and J lost 7; bases outside the gene matches: 9. Germline V lookup: CDR1 SGHRS, CDR2 YFSETQ. The CDR3 sequence is CASSLDGTAVSGYTF. The CDR3 nucleotides are TGCGCCAGCAGCTTGGATGGGACAGCCGTTTCTGGCTACACCTTC.

The chain combines TRBV5-4 with TRBJ1-1; D possibly corresponds to TRBD1 (5 bases). Germline lookup yields CDR1 SGHNT and CDR2 YYREEE (reference sequence). This CDR3 is 14 amino acids long. V lost 2 bases and J 3 bases, leaving 11 bases between the germline ends. CDR3 loop: CASSFNQGYTEAFF. Written as DNA, the CDR3 is TGTGCCAGCAGCTTTAACCAGGGATACACTGAAGCTTTCTTT. Full variable domain (remainder filled in from reference TRBV5-4 and TRBJ1-1): ETGVTQSPTHLIKTRGQQVTLRCSSQSGHNTVSWYQQALGQGPQFIFQYYREEENGRGNFPPRFSGLQFPNYSSELNVNALELDDSALYLCASSFNQGYTEAFFGQGTRLTVV.

This chain links TRBV6-2 or TRBV6-3 with TRBJ1-1; the match to TRBD1 covers 8 bases. CDR3 length: 17 residues. The junction had 13 bases not matched to a gene; V was cut back by 2 bases and J by 5 bases. Looked up from germline, CDR1 is MNHEY and CDR2 is SVGEGT. As DNA, the CDR3 is TGTGCCAGCAGTTACGGGGGCAGGGGGCTCATTGGGACTGAAGCTTTCTTT. Protein product: CASSYGGRGLIGTEAFF.

This chain joins TRBV6-1 and TRBJ1-4; D gene unclear. The germline V gene encodes CDR1 MNHNS and CDR2 SASEGT. The CDR3 contains 14 residues. V was pared by 1 base and J by 6 bases, with 9 bases between. The CDR3 sequence: CASSEVSRDEKLFF. The DNA for the CDR3 is TGTGCCAGCAGTGAAGTAAGCCGGGATGAAAAACTGTTTTTT.

J is TRBJ2-2 and V is TRBV24-1; possible D gene TRBD1, 6 bases. V was clipped by 4 bases and J by 5 bases, with 10 bases between them. CDR3 length: 14 residues. Germline V gene sequence: CDR1 KGHDR, CDR2 SFDVKD. CDR3 nucleotides: TGTGCCACCAGTGACCCCGGACAGACCGGGGAGCTGTTTTTT. It codes for CATSDPGQTGELFF.

The rearrangement uses TRBV20-1 and TRBJ2-7; 7 positions agree with TRBD1. CDR1 and CDR2 from the germline V gene are DFQATT and SNEGSKA (reference sequence). V shed 5 bases, J shed 5 bases, and the junction held 3 bases outside the gene matches. The CDR3 contains 11 residues. CDR3 loop: CSAQGQDEQYF. For the CDR3, the DNA is TGCAGTGCTCAAGGACAGGACGAGCAGTACTTC.

V usage is TRBV18 and J usage is TRBJ1-2; D not certain. V was cut by 2 bases and J by 6 bases, with 16 bases left in between. Looked up from germline, CDR1 is KGHSH and CDR2 is LQKENI. This CDR3 comprises 15 residues. The CDR3 spells CASSPFYRSFDGYTF. The CDR3 coding sequence is TGTGCCAGCTCACCATTTTACAGAAGCTTCGATGGCTACACCTTC.

The rearrangement joins TRBV3-1 (or the pseudogene TRBV3-2) to TRBJ2-1; D is undetermined. Looked up from germline, CDR1 is LGHDT and CDR2 is YNNKEL (reference sequence). V was clipped by 1 base and J by 6 bases, with 13 bases between them. The CDR3 runs to 15 residues. The CDR3 DNA is TGTGCCAGCAGCCAAGTCGGGTCGGTACTCAATGAGCAGTTCTTC. It specifies CASSQVGSVLNEQFF.

The rearrangement joins TRBV7-9 to TRBJ1-1; possibly TRBD1 for D (5 bases). CDR3 length: 13 residues. The germline V gene encodes CDR1 SEHNR and CDR2 FQNEAQ (reference sequence). V was clipped by 6 bases and J by 1 base, with 9 bases between them. The CDR3 region has the DNA TGTGCCAGCAGAGGTACAGGGAACACTGAAGCTTTCTTT. This sequence encodes CASRGTGNTEAFF. Looking up the rest from reference TRBV7-9 and TRBJ1-1 gives the full variable domain: DTGVSQNPRHKITKRGQNVTFRCDPISEHNRLYWYRQTLGQGPEFLTYFQNEAQLEKSRLLSDRFSAERPKGSFSTLEIQRTEQGDSAMYLCASRGTGNTEAFFGQGTRLTVV.

This clone was recorded once. The chain joins TRBV6-5 to TRBJ1-6, with D hard to call. The V gene lost 7 bases and the J gene lost 10 bases, with 17 bases spanning the gap. This CDR3 is 14 amino acids long. Germline V gene data show CDR1 as MNHEY and CDR2 as SVGAGI. CDR3 amino acids: CASTAGDLRSPLHF. CDR3 DNA: TGTGCCAGCACCGCCGGGGATCTCAGGTCACCCCTCCACTTT.